This entry describes one TCR beta chain. The antigen it binds to is not known. One base away there is no much larger clone; base qualities are not given. TCRbeta CDR3 regions were amplified from genomic DNA using the immunoSEQ Assay, a bias-controlled multiplex PCR. In the paper's pipeline: Nucleated cell counts per sample were estimated from amplification of reference gene primers within the assay. To quantify the absolute abundance of each unique TCRbeta CDR3 rearrangement, sequence reads were collapsed and filtered. For each sample, productive Simpson clonality was calculated as the square root of Simpson's diversity index across productive rearrangements. The table was pulled from immuneACCESS by TCRdb, which kept in-frame rearrangements only. Such tables lose some clones; where checked, under half of the loss comes from unresolved V genes, and the rest has no known cause. V and J calls and clone size come straight from that table; D and trimming were deduced from the DNA. The sample table contains roughly 270,000 clones; only one count was recorded for 85% of them. 2.5% of the sample belongs to the ten largest clones.

This specimen belongs to a study of blood T cell repertoires in COVID-19 (dated by TCRdb to the early 2020s). Turning to the overall study: Samples from collaborators originated in the United States, Italy and Spain and spanned both the acute and convalescent phases of COVID-19. The material from the prospective study consisted of cDNA or gDNA derived from T cells, B-cell-depleted T cells, or PBMCs. Subjects who had been exposed to COVID-19, were actively infected with it, or had recovered from it provided the deeply sampled blood TCRbeta repertoires that made up the dataset. The repertoires were made available in a free public database intended to serve as a resource for research on the immune response to SARS-CoV-2. The samples were drawn from two sources: the first 160 participants of the ongoing ImmuneRACE study, and some 1,300 subjects contributed by 6 global collaborators. The sample metadata nearly always contained a de-identified subject ID, COVID-19 status, age in years and sex. HLA class I and class II types, where available, came from metadata supplied by the sample provider rather than from assay-based typing.

The research as a whole found: Clinical and demographic metadata were provided uncurated, with the amount varying by source and participant.

Participants in the prospective study were aged about 18 to 95 years, lived in 24 United States geographic areas, and enrolled through a virtual design. In the prospective study, cohorts were assigned on the basis of participant-reported clinical history obtained from a screening survey and a study questionnaire. Recovered participants in ImmuneRACE Cohort 3 were defined by two consecutive negative NP/OP PCR tests, clearance by a healthcare professional, or resolution of symptoms. Mobile phlebotomists in the prospective study collected whole blood, serum and a nasopharyngeal or oropharyngeal swab from every participant. Prospective study participants could optionally give additional blood draws and questionnaires over an approximately two-month period. Prospective study blood samples were shipped either frozen or at room temperature before DNA extraction. Based on the germline V gene, the CDR1 and CDR2 sequences are LGHNA and YNFKEQ. CDR3 length: 13 amino acids, cysteine to phenylalanine. CDR3 DNA is the only sequence kept; it has 39 bases, read in frame from the first base. Deletion took 1 base off V and 4 bases off J, with a span of 8 bases between the germline ends.

The clonotype originates from a woman aged 45 to 65 who had recovered from COVID-19. In this chain, TRBV4-2 is recombined with TRBJ2-7; the D gene assignment is ambiguous. The sequencing input was PBMCs or T cells enriched from blood (not recorded which). The CDR3 reads as follows: CASSQVATYEQYF. The DNA reads as follows: TGTGCCAGCAGCCAAGTGGCAACATACGAGCAGTACTTC.